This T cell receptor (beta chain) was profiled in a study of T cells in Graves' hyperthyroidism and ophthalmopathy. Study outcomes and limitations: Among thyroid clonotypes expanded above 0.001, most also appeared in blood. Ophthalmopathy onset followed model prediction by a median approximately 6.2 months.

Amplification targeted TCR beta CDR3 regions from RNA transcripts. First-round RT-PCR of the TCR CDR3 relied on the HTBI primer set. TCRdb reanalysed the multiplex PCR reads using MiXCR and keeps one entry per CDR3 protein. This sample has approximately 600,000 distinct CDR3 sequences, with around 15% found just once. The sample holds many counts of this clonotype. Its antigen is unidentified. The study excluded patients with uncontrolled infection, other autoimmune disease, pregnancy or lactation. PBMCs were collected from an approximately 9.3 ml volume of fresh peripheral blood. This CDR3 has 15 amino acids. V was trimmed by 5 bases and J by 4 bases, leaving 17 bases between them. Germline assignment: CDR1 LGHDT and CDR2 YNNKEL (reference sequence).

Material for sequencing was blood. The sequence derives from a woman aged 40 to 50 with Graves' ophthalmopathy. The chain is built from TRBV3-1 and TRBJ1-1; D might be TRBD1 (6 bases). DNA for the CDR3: TGTGCCAGCAGCATCCACAGGGAAGTCACCACTGAAGCTTTCTTT. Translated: CASSIHREVTTEAFF.